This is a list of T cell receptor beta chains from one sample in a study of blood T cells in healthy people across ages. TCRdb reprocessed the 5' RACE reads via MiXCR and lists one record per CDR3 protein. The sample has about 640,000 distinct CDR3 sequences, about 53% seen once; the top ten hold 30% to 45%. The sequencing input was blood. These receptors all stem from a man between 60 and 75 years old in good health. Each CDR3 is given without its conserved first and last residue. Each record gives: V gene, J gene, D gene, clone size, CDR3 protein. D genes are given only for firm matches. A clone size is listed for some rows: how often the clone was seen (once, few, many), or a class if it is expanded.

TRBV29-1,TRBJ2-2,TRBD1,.,SGMTGRAGELF
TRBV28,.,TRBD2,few,ASSPGLAVYEQY
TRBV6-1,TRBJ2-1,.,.,ASSPTGTGNSGGYYNEQF
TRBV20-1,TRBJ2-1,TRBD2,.,SAPQGAGGQNEQF
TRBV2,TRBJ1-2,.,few,ASSEIAYQGYGYT
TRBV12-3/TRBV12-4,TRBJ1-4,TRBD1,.,ASTHGTGGREKLF
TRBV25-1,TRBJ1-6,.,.,ASTQTGNMNSPLH
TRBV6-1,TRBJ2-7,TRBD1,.,ASSEPGGRFYEQY
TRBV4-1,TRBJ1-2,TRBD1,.,ASSQGVRTGSRFYGYT
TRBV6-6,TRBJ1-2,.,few,ASRGEGYGYT
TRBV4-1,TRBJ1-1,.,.,ASSLVGGEAEAF
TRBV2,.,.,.,AGITDRDFYEQY
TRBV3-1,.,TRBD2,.,ASMMSGGETQY
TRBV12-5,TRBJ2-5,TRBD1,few,ASGLDRGSQETQY
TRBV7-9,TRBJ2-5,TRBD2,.,ASRLATEETQY
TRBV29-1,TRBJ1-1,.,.,SVHLTLNTEAF
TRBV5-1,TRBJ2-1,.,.,ASSPGRTSYNEQF
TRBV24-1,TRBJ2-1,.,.,ATSDGGNYNEQF
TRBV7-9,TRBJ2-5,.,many,ASSPRPQETQY
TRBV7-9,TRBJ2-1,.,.,ASSPNSPYNEQF
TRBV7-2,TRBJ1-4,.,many,ASRAWGGNEKLF
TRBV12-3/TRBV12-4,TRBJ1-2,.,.,ASSDGAGAHSYGYT
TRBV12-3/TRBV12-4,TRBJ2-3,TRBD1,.,ASSSTGVDTDTQY
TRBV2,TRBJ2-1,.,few,ASSSLTFYNEQF
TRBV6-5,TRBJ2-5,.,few,ASSRSGTGGQETQY
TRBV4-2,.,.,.,ASSQDLSAPYEQY
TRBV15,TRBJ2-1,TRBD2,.,ATSRDPRSGRIYNEQF
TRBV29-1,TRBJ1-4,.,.,SATTTNEKLF
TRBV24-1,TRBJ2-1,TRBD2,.,ATSDQTSGGLSYNEQF
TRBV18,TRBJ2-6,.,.,ASSLRESGANVLT
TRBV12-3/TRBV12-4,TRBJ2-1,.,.,ASSFPPRGNEQF
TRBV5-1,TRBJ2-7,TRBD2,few,ASSPSGVTPYEQY
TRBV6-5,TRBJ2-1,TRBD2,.,ASKLMGLPNNEQF
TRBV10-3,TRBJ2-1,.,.,AIKRQAYDNEQF
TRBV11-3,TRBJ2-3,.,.,ASSTGGSTDTQY
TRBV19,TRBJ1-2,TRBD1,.,ASSRVGQGGGYT
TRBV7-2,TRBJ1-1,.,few,ASSASGVMNTEAF
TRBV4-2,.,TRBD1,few,ASSRGQGDYEQY
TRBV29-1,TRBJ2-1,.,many,SVEGNAHNEQF
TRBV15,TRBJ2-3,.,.,ATSRDDTTGTQY
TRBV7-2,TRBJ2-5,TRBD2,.,ASSPGLAGGYGETQY
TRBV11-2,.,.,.,ASSPLRAEQY
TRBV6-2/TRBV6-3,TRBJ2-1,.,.,ASSRQTHTSEF
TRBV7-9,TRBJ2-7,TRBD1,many,ASRGTGSYEQY
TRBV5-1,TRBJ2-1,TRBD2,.,AGSLVAGGLDEQF
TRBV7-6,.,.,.,ASSPRTIYEQY
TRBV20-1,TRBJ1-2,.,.,SARAGVNYGYT
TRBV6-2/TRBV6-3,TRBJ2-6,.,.,ASSYSVEANVLT
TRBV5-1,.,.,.,ASSLTAPSSYNEQY
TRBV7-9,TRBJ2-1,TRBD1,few,ASSLAQGAWF
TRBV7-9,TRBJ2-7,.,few,ASSPSPDQTYEQY
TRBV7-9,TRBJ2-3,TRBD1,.,ASTPGQGADTQY
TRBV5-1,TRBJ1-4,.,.,ASSLGRTSTNEKLF
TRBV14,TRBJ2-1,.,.,ASSQVRGAPGANEQF